These 32 T cell receptor beta chains originate from one sample sequenced in a study of shared T cell receptors in the human thymus. This table comes from immunoSEQ multiplex PCR, and its TCRdb copy is limited to in-frame clones, with some not included. Among 700,000 or so clones listed, approximately 83% were seen once. The sample was also linked to a second study, of human thymus T cells.

Sequencing was done on a sample of thymocytes. The receptors were gathered from a girl under two years old with a congenital heart defect.

This chain links TRBV5-6 with TRBJ1-2, with 11 bases identical to TRBD1. From germline, CDR1 is SGHDT and CDR2 YYEEEE. The CDR3 extends over 16 amino acids. V shed 0 bases and J 8 bases; nucleotides not matched to a gene: 9. The CDR3 nucleotides are TGTGCCAGCAGCTTGGTTTCGGACAGGGGGCTCGAGGGCTACACCTTC. Encoded protein: CASSLVSDRGLEGYTF.

V is TRBV5-6 and J is TRBJ2-1; the D gene is possibly TRBD2 (6 bases). This CDR3 comprises 15 residues. Looked up from germline, CDR1 is SGHDT and CDR2 is YYEEEE. V was clipped by 3 bases and J by 2 bases, with 12 bases between them. CDR3 in amino acids: CASSSPGGPYNEQFF. In nucleotides, the CDR3 is TGTGCCAGCAGCTCTCCCGGGGGACCCTACAATGAGCAGTTCTTC.

The J gene is TRBJ2-3, the V gene TRBV13; 12 nucleotides match TRBD2. The V and J ends lost 4 bases and 4 bases, in that order; junction bases with no gene match: 3. Germline V lookup: CDR1 PRHDT, CDR2 FYEKMQ (reference sequence). This CDR3 contains 15 residues. DNA of the CDR3: TGTGCCAGCAGCTCGACTAGCGGGGGCGCAGATACGCAGTATTTT. Protein: CASSSTSGGADTQYF.

The J gene is TRBJ2-1, the V gene TRBV5-6; 9 bases are shared with TRBD2. CDR3 length: 15 residues. Germline CDR1 reads SGHDT; CDR2 reads YYEEEE. J gave up 10 bases and V 3 bases, and 11 bases lay outside the gene matches. The CDR3 protein is CASSSSGGPPHEQFF. For the CDR3, the DNA is TGTGCCAGCAGCTCAAGCGGGGGGCCGCCTCACGAGCAGTTCTTC.

This clone was recorded once. The V call is TRBV5-6, the J call TRBJ1-1; D gene ambiguous. The CDR3 runs 14 residues. CDR1 is SGHDT and CDR2 is YYEEEE in the germline V gene. Deletions cut 2 bases from V and 1 base from J, with 9 bases between. CDR3 nucleotide sequence: TGTGCCAGCAGCTTCGACGGGAAGAACACTGAAGCTTTCTTT. It translates to CASSFDGKNTEAFF.

This rearrangement joins TRBV9 to TRBJ1-4; the D gene is possibly TRBD1 (6 bases). The CDR3 contains 16 residues. Germline-derived CDR1 and CDR2 are SGDLS and YYNGEE. V lost 3 bases and J 4 bases, leaving 16 bases between the germline ends. The CDR3, as DNA: TGTGCCAGCAGCGAGGGAGGGGGGCGAGGTAATGAAAAACTGTTTTTT. Residues: CASSEGGGRGNEKLFF. The whole variable domain, remainder taken from reference TRBV9 and TRBJ1-4, is DSGVTQTPKHLITATGQRVTLRCSPRSGDLSVYWYQQSLDQGLQFLIQYYNGEERAKGNILERFSAQQFPDLHSELNLSSLELGDSALYFCASSEGGGRGNEKLFFGSGTQLSVL.

The chain's CDR3 is CASSQGTGRVTGELFF. Written as DNA, the CDR3 is TGTGCCAGCAGCCAGGGCACAGGGAGGGTCACCGGGGAGCTGTTTTTT. The genes are TRBV14 and TRBJ2-2; D is perhaps TRBD2 (7 bases). Germline V lookup: CDR1 SGHDN, CDR2 FVKESK. This CDR3 is built from 16 residues. V was shortened by 3 bases and J by 4 bases, with 15 bases between the two germline ends. Full variable domain (missing parts from reference TRBV14 and TRBJ2-2): EAGVTQFPSHSVIEKGQTVTLRCDPISGHDNLYWYRRVMGKEIKFLLHFVKESKQDESGMPNNRFLAERTGGTYSTLKVQPAELEDSGVYFCASSQGTGRVTGELFFGEGSRLTVL.

The genes are TRBV27 and TRBJ2-1, with 8 bases fitting TRBD2. V lost 5 bases and J lost 3; bases outside the gene matches: 6. The CDR3 runs 15 residues. CDR1 and CDR2 (germline): MNHEY, SMNVEV (reference sequence). CDR3 region: CASSAGLARYNEQFF. The CDR3, as DNA: TGTGCCAGCAGTGCCGGACTAGCTCGCTACAATGAGCAGTTCTTC.

The CDR3 reads CASSLVGGEGYTF. CDR3 in DNA: TGTGCCAGCAGCCTCGTGGGGGGTGAGGGCTACACCTTC. The chain couples TRBV7-3 to TRBJ1-2, with D maybe TRBD1 (5 bases). V shed 5 bases and J shed 8 bases, with 15 bases lying between them. Germline V CDR1 and CDR2: SGHTA, FQGTGA. There are 13 residues in the CDR3.

This rearrangement joins TRBV5-6 to TRBJ2-1, with 10 bases identical to TRBD1. The V gene's germline CDR1 is SGHDT and CDR2 YYEEEE. The CDR3 has 16 amino acids. V lost 4 bases and J lost 3; bases outside the gene matches: 7. Written as DNA, the CDR3 is TGTGCCAGCAGCAACGCCGGGACAGGGGACTACAATGAGCAGTTCTTC. Translation: CASSNAGTGDYNEQFF.

The chain uses TRBV6-5 and TRBJ1-3, with 8 bases aligning to TRBD1. CDR1 and CDR2 from the germline V gene are MNHEY and SVGAGI. The CDR3 has 15 residues. The trim removed 7 bases at V and 3 bases at J, leaving 8 bases unmatched. The CDR3 DNA reads TGTGCCAGCAAAGACAGGGGATGTCTTGGAAACACCATATATTTT. Its protein is CASKDRGCLGNTIYF.

The rearrangement joins TRBV7-6 to TRBJ2-1; 9 positions agree with TRBD2. Germline assignment: CDR1 SGHVS and CDR2 FNYEAQ. The CDR3 extends over 16 amino acids. The ends lost 5 bases at V and 2 bases at J; junction bases unmatched: 7. The CDR3 sequence is CASSPPSGGTYNEQFF. The DNA of the CDR3 is TGTGCCAGCAGCCCTCCCAGCGGGGGGACCTACAATGAGCAGTTCTTC.

V and J are TRBV14 and TRBJ2-5; 9 nucleotides align to TRBD1. The length of the CDR3 is 20 residues. The germline CDR1 and CDR2 sequences are SGHDN and FVKESK. Trimming at V came to 3 bases and at J to 5 bases, leaving 22 bases not matched to a gene. CDR3 DNA sequence: TGTGCCAGCAGCCATCACGACAGGGGGGGACCCACGATTCACTCGGAGACCCAGTACTTC. Its protein is CASSHHDRGGPTIHSETQYF.

This chain uses TRBV6-1 with TRBJ1-5; TRBD1 agrees at 9 bases. Trimming cost V 1 base and J 6 bases; bases outside gene matches: 4. The CDR3 spans 15 residues. In germline, CDR1 is MNHNS, CDR2 SASEGT. CDR3 sequence: CASSEGTGAPQPQHF. The CDR3 DNA reads TGTGCCAGCAGTGAAGGGACAGGGGCCCCTCAGCCCCAGCATTTT.

The V and J genes are TRBV27 and TRBJ2-1; tentatively, D is TRBD2 (5 bases). Trimming left V 4 bases short and J 7 bases short, with 20 bases between. The CDR3 is 16 amino acids. Germline V gives CDR1 MNHEY, CDR2 SMNVEV (reference sequence). The CDR3 DNA sequence: TGTGCCAGCAGTTCTTCCCGGGCATTTACTAGGAATGAGCAGTTCTTC. Protein product: CASSSSRAFTRNEQFF.

This chain joins TRBV5-1 and TRBJ2-7; D may be TRBD1 (6 bases). Trimming stripped 1 base from V and 6 bases from J, with 26 bases between. The CDR3 runs 18 residues. The germline V gene has CDR1 SGHRS and CDR2 YFSETQ. The CDR3 protein is CASSLWTPTGYIVGEQYF. The CDR3 DNA follows: TGCGCCAGCAGCTTGTGGACCCCGACAGGTTACATCGTAGGCGAGCAGTACTTC.

This clone was found once. The V call is TRBV5-1, the J call TRBJ1-2; 7 bases are a match to TRBD1. The junction had 8 bases not matched to a gene; V was cut back by 4 bases and J by 8 bases. This CDR3 comprises 13 residues. In germline, CDR1 is SGHRS, CDR2 YFSETQ. The CDR3 DNA sequence: TGCGCCAGCAGCGCCGGGACAGAGGAAGGCTACACCTTC. Residues: CASSAGTEEGYTF.

The chain joins TRBV9 to TRBJ2-1, with TRBD2 matching over 10 bases. The V gene end was trimmed by 1 base and the J gene end by 8 bases; junction bases not matched to a gene: 6. The germline CDR1 and CDR2 sequences are SGDLS and YYNGEE. The CDR3 runs 15 residues. CDR3 sequence: CASSVSGGDSDEQFF. DNA of the CDR3: TGTGCCAGCAGCGTAAGCGGGGGGGACTCCGATGAGCAGTTCTTC.

The V call is TRBV10-3, the J call TRBJ2-3; D might be TRBD2 (6 bases). The length of the CDR3 is 16 residues. The germline V and J ends were trimmed by 3 bases and 6 bases, with 19 bases remaining between them. Per the germline V gene, CDR1 is ENHRY and CDR2 is SYGVKD. In DNA form, the CDR3 reads TGTGCCATCAGTGACTTGCGGGGAAGGGAGGCGGATACGCAGTATTTT. Amino acid sequence: CAISDLRGREADTQYF.

CDR3 coding DNA: TGTGCCAGCAGTCCTAGCGGGGGGAACCGCCTAATTCAGTACTTC. Amino acid sequence: CASSPSGGNRLIQYF. The chain uses TRBV5-4 and TRBJ2-4; 11 bases are a match to TRBD2. The CDR3 runs 15 residues. Germline CDR1 SGHNT, CDR2 YYREEE (reference sequence). Losses at the gene ends were 5 bases for V and 10 bases for J; bases not matched to a gene: 11. Variable domain in full (rest from reference TRBV5-4 and TRBJ2-4): ETGVTQSPTHLIKTRGQQVTLRCSSQSGHNTVSWYQQALGQGPQFIFQYYREEENGRGNFPPRFSGLQFPNYSSELNVNALELDDSALYLCASSPSGGNRLIQYFGAGTRLSVL.

The chain recombines TRBV6-5 with TRBJ2-7, with D possibly matching TRBD2 (6 bases). CDR1 and CDR2 from the germline V gene are MNHEY and SVGAGI. V dropped 6 bases and J dropped 0 bases, with 15 bases sitting between them. The CDR3 covers 15 residues. CDR3: CASRKTSTRSYEQYF. The CDR3 coding sequence is TGTGCCAGCAGGAAAACTAGCACCCGCTCCTACGAGCAGTACTTC.

This rearrangement joins TRBV28 to TRBJ2-1; 8 bases agree with TRBD2. The V and J ends lost 4 bases and 5 bases, in that order; junction bases with no gene match: 4. This CDR3 spans 14 amino acids. In germline, CDR1 is MDHEN, CDR2 SYDVKM. The CDR3 here is CASSSGGGNNEQFF. The CDR3 nucleotides read TGTGCCAGCAGTTCTGGCGGGGGGAACAATGAGCAGTTCTTC.

The chain couples TRBV19 to TRBJ1-2, with D hard to call. CDR3 length equals 12 residues. CDR1 and CDR2 (germline): LNHDA, SQIVND (reference sequence). The V and J ends lost 0 bases and 7 bases respectively, with 6 bases between them. CDR3 amino acids: CASSIEQSGYTF. The CDR3 region has the DNA TGTGCCAGTAGTATAGAACAGTCTGGCTACACCTTC.

The chain combines TRBV29-1 with TRBJ2-7; tentatively, D is TRBD1 (6 bases). V was cut by 6 bases and J by 2 bases, with 8 bases left in between. CDR3 length: 11 residues. Per germline, CDR1 SQVTM and CDR2 ANQGSEA. The CDR3 region has the DNA TGCAGCGTACGACAGGCCTACGAGCAGTACTTC. Amino acid sequence: CSVRQAYEQYF.

The rearrangement uses TRBV28 and TRBJ1-6; D is unclear. CDR3 size: 18 residues. The V and J ends lost 5 bases and 7 bases respectively, with 24 bases between them. Looked up from germline, CDR1 is MDHEN and CDR2 is SYDVKM. In nucleotides, the CDR3 is TGTGCCAGCAGTGGAAAGGGCGGTTTTGGATCGGGGAATTCACCCCTCCACTTT. Residues: CASSGKGGFGSGNSPLHF.

The chain links TRBV9 to TRBJ1-2; D is perhaps TRBD1 (5 bases). There are 14 residues in the CDR3. CDR1 SGDLS and CDR2 YYNGEE come from the germline V gene. Deletions cut 2 bases from V and 8 bases from J, with 16 bases between. The CDR3 reads CASSVVGRGSGYTF. The CDR3 DNA sequence: TGTGCCAGCAGCGTCGTCGGTCGGGGGTCGGGCTACACCTTC.

J is TRBJ2-1 and V is TRBV7-9; maybe TRBD2 (5 bases). The CDR3 covers 18 residues. CDR1 and CDR2 (germline): SEHNR, FQNEAQ (reference sequence). Trimming took 0 bases from V and 6 from J, leaving 21 bases between them. CDR3 nucleotides: TGTGCCAGCAGCTTAGCGCCTGGGCAGCGGATAGCTGGCAATGAGCAGTTCTTC. This gives the protein CASSLAPGQRIAGNEQFF.

CDR3 loop: CASSPFPGQGSTYEQYF. CDR3 DNA sequence: TGTGCCAGCAGCCCCTTCCCGGGACAGGGTTCCACCTACGAGCAGTACTTC. This chain connects TRBV5-4 to TRBJ2-7; 9 bases agree with TRBD1. From germline, CDR1 is SGHNT and CDR2 YYREEE (reference sequence). J was trimmed by 2 bases and V by 4 bases; bases with no gene match: 13. The CDR3 contains 17 residues.

The chain couples TRBV19 to TRBJ1-2, with TRBD1 matching over 7 bases. V lost 7 bases and J lost 4; bases outside the gene matches: 6. This CDR3 region has 13 residues. The germline CDR1 and CDR2 sequences are LNHDA and SQIVND (reference sequence). CDR3 sequence reads: CASNRGRIYGYTF. The CDR3, as DNA: TGTGCCAGTAACAGGGGACGGATCTATGGCTACACCTTC.

The chain combines TRBV6-1 with TRBJ2-7; 7 bases are shared with TRBD1. The CDR3 extends over 13 amino acids. CDR1 MNHNS and CDR2 SASEGT come from the germline V gene. J lost 4 bases, V lost 8 bases, and 8 bases had no gene match. CDR3 sequence reads: CASGEQGRYEQYF. The CDR3 bases are TGTGCCAGCGGGGAACAGGGGCGATACGAGCAGTACTTC.

This chain links TRBV15 with TRBJ1-5; weak D call: TRBD1 (5 bases). This CDR3 spans 14 amino acids. Germline loops: CDR1 LNHNV, CDR2 YYDKDF (reference sequence). Trimming removed 0 bases from V and 4 bases from J, with 7 bases in between. The CDR3 loop is CATSRDQGNQPQHF. As DNA, the CDR3 is TGTGCCACCAGCAGAGACCAGGGAAATCAGCCCCAGCATTTT.

The chain links TRBV6-1 to TRBJ1-2; D remains unclear. CDR1 and CDR2 from the germline V gene are MNHNS and SASEGT. V shed 4 bases and J shed 2 bases, with 17 bases lying between them. This CDR3 has 16 residues. CDR3 DNA: TGTGCCAGCAGTGGATTTACGGAGTCGATGAACTATGGCTACACCTTC. This encodes CASSGFTESMNYGYTF.